A single sample gave rise to the 28 T cell receptor beta chains below, sequenced in a study of CD8+ T cells in alopecia areata. TCR sequencing used cDNA made by reverse transcription of extracted RNA. Clones were sequenced by immunoSEQ multiplex PCR, and TCRdb holds only the in-frame ones, with some missing. The repertoire holds approximately 180,000 clones, with 63% as singletons. The source material was CD4+ T cells sorted from blood, sampled at week 0. All receptors derive from a human donor with alopecia areata.

The V gene is TRBV6-6, the J gene TRBJ1-1, with D uncertain. The CDR3 has 13 amino acids. CDR1 MNHNY and CDR2 SVGAGI come from the germline V gene (reference sequence). With 7 bases removed from V and 4 bases from J, the gap between germline ends came to 13 bases. The CDR3 sequence: CASNQELSTEAFF. CDR3 nucleotide sequence: TGTGCCAGCAATCAAGAGTTGAGCACTGAAGCTTTCTTT.

This clone showed up just a few times. This chain joins TRBV7-9 and TRBJ2-3, with D possibly matching TRBD2 (6 bases). The CDR3 extends over 14 amino acids. Germline values: CDR1 SEHNR, CDR2 FQNEAQ (reference sequence). Deletions cut 1 base from V and 4 bases from J, with 9 bases between. The CDR3 reads CASSLGTGADTQYF. CDR3 sequence (DNA): TGTGCCAGCAGCTTAGGGACGGGGGCAGATACGCAGTATTTT. The full variable domain, rest sourced from reference TRBV7-9 and TRBJ2-3, is DTGVSQNPRHKITKRGQNVTFRCDPISEHNRLYWYRQTLGQGPEFLTYFQNEAQLEKSRLLSDRFSAERPKGSFSTLEIQRTEQGDSAMYLCASSLGTGADTQYFGPGTRLTVL.

This clone has just one count. This sequence joins TRBV29-1 and TRBJ2-5, with D unclear. Germline V gene data show CDR1 as SQVTM and CDR2 as ANQGSEA. CDR3 length equals 14 residues. V dropped 4 bases and J dropped 0 bases, with 12 bases sitting between them. The CDR3 protein is CSVAGRQNQETQYF. CDR3 nucleotides: TGCAGCGTTGCGGGTAGGCAGAACCAAGAGACCCAGTACTTC.

The J gene is TRBJ1-6, the V gene TRBV7-2; tentative D call: TRBD1 (6 bases). Deletions cut 4 bases from V and 11 bases from J, with 18 bases between. CDR1 and CDR2 (germline): SGHTA, FQGNSA. The CDR3 consists of 15 residues. Here the CDR3 reads CASSSRPSGVPPLHF. The CDR3 bases are TGTGCCAGCAGCTCCAGGCCCTCAGGGGTTCCACCCCTCCACTTT.

This clone was found a few times. This chain joins TRBV6-5 and TRBJ2-5; TRBD2 aligns across 8 bases. J lost 3 bases, V lost 6 bases, and 6 bases had no gene match. Germline V lookup: CDR1 MNHEY, CDR2 SVGAGI. The CDR3 contains 14 residues. The CDR3 nucleotides read TGTGCCAGCAGCCCGGGACTAGTAAAAGAGACCCAGTACTTC. It encodes CASSPGLVKETQYF.

This clone was found a few times. This chain connects TRBV4-3 to TRBJ1-2; 7 nucleotides line up with TRBD1. This CDR3 is built from 14 residues. The J segment lost 3 bases and the V segment lost 0 bases, leaving 1 base of the junction unmatched. Germline CDR1 reads LGHNA; CDR2 reads YSLEER. The CDR3 bases are TGCGCCAGCAGCCAAGACAGGGGGTACTATGGCTACACCTTC. This codes for CASSQDRGYYGYTF.

J is TRBJ1-5 and V is TRBV30; a weak D match, TRBD1 (5 bases). Deletions cut 0 bases from V and 5 bases from J, with 11 bases between. The germline gives CDR1 GTSNPN, CDR2 SVGIG (reference sequence). The CDR3 runs to 14 residues. CDR3: CAWSVQAGDQPQHF. The CDR3 bases are TGTGCCTGGAGTGTACAGGCCGGCGATCAGCCCCAGCATTTT.

The J gene is TRBJ1-4, the V gene TRBV25-1; a possible D gene is TRBD1 (5 bases). The germline V gene encodes CDR1 MGHDK and CDR2 SYGVNS. Trimming pared 1 base from V and 7 bases from J, leaving 16 bases between. The CDR3 length is 16 residues. CDR3 in amino acids: CASSESVVGHREKLFF. CDR3 sequence (DNA): TGTGCCAGCAGTGAATCGGTGGTCGGACACCGTGAAAAACTGTTTTTT. The variable domain in full, completed from reference TRBV25-1 and TRBJ1-4, reads EADIYQTPRYLVIGTGKKITLECSQTMGHDKMYWYQQDPGMELHLIHYSYGVNSTEKGDLSSESTVSRIRTEHFPLTLESARPSHTSQYLCASSESVVGHREKLFFGSGTQLSVL.

The chain is built from TRBV5-6 and TRBJ2-1; no reliable D call. V gave up 4 bases and J gave up 10 bases, with 9 bases separating them. CDR3 length: 11 amino acids. Germline V gene lookup returns CDR1 SGHDT and CDR2 YYEEEE. CDR3 sequence: CASSREYEQFF. In nucleotides, the CDR3 is TGTGCCAGCAGCAGGGAATACGAGCAGTTCTTC.

This chain links TRBV6-1 with TRBJ2-7; D is perhaps TRBD1 or TRBD2 (6 bases each). The CDR3 covers 15 residues. Germline CDR1 and CDR2: MNHNS and SASEGT. Trimming pared 11 bases from V and 1 base from J, leaving 21 bases between. The DNA of the CDR3 is TGTGCCTGCCGCGGAGGGTGGGGGCAGTCCTACGAGCAGTACTTC. Translating gives CACRGGWGQSYEQYF.

This clone was counted a few times. This chain links TRBV11-3 with TRBJ2-1; a possible D gene is TRBD2 (6 bases). CDR3 length: 18 residues. V was shortened by 0 bases and J by 0 bases, with 15 bases between the two germline ends. Germline V lookup: CDR1 SGHNT, CDR2 YENEEA. CDR3 residues: CASSLEIGTSYSYNEQFF. CDR3 in DNA: TGTGCCAGCAGCTTAGAAATAGGGACTTCCTACTCCTACAATGAGCAGTTCTTC.

This chain uses TRBV29-1 with TRBJ2-1, with no clear D. Germline V gives CDR1 SQVTM, CDR2 ANQGSEA. The V and J ends lost 4 bases and 9 bases respectively, with 16 bases between them. This CDR3 contains 13 residues. The CDR3 loop reads CSVVGLRVSEQFF. In DNA, the CDR3 is TGCAGCGTTGTGGGATTAAGGGTCAGTGAGCAGTTCTTC.

Only one count was recorded for this clone. The gene calls are TRBV7-9 and TRBJ1-2; 10 bases agree with TRBD1. The junction had 3 bases not matched to a gene; V was cut back by 3 bases and J by 8 bases. This CDR3 is 13 amino acids long. Germline assignment: CDR1 SEHNR and CDR2 FQNEAQ (reference sequence). The CDR3 coding sequence is TGTGCCAGCAGCTTGACAGGGGGCGACGGCTACACCTTC. Its translation: CASSLTGGDGYTF.

This clone came up a few times. The rearrangement links TRBV2 to TRBJ1-6, with a possible D match to TRBD1 (6 bases). The CDR3 loop spans 13 amino acids. Trimming removed 7 bases at V and 7 bases at J, with 11 bases between. Germline-derived CDR1 and CDR2 are SNHLY and FYNNEI. Here the CDR3 DNA reads TGTGCCAGCAAGGGACAAATGAATTCACCCCTCCACTTT. It codes for CASKGQMNSPLHF.

This sequence joins TRBV5-1 and TRBJ1-6; 9 bases are shared with TRBD1. Germline V CDR1 and CDR2: SGHRS, YFSETQ. Trimming removed 0 bases from V and 9 bases from J; junction bases left unmatched: 4. The CDR3 has 15 amino acids. The CDR3 DNA follows: TGCGCCAGCAGCTTGGAAGGGACAGGGTCTTCACCCCTCCACTTT. Its translation: CASSLEGTGSSPLHF.

The V and J genes are TRBV10-3 and TRBJ2-7, with 11 bases that match TRBD1. The CDR3 is 17 residues long. The germline V gene encodes CDR1 ENHRY and CDR2 SYGVKD. V lost 2 bases and J lost 3; bases outside the gene matches: 9. The CDR3 DNA is TGTGCCATCAGTGAGGCGGGACAGGGGGTAGCAGGCTACGAGCAGTACTTC. It is translated as CAISEAGQGVAGYEQYF.

The rearrangement uses TRBV4-3 and TRBJ2-5; 10 positions match TRBD2. With V trimmed by 0 bases and J by 5 bases, 6 bases remained unmatched. The CDR3 covers 16 residues. The germline V gene encodes CDR1 LGHNA and CDR2 YSLEER. CDR3 nucleotide sequence: TGCGCCAGCAGCCAAGATCAGCTAGCGGGGGTTGAGACCCAGTACTTC. This translates into CASSQDQLAGVETQYF.

The chain uses TRBV20-1 and TRBJ2-5; D gene ambiguous. The CDR3 extends over 11 amino acids. CDR1 is DFQATT, CDR2 SNEGSKA, per germline (reference sequence). Trimming cost V 3 bases and J 5 bases, with 7 bases left between them. Written as DNA, the CDR3 is TGCAGTGCTAGTCGTGAGGAGACCCAGTACTTC. Its translation is CSASREETQYF.

V is TRBV27 and J is TRBJ2-5; 8 nucleotides line up with TRBD2. Germline CDR1 MNHEY, CDR2 SMNVEV (reference sequence). This CDR3 is 17 amino acids long. V trimming: 0 bases; J trimming: 5 bases; junction bases outside the gene matches: 11. CDR3 residues: CASSLSSVAGRWETQYF. DNA of the CDR3: TGTGCCAGCAGTTTATCGTCGGTAGCGGGGCGTTGGGAGACCCAGTACTTC.

J is TRBJ1-1 and V is TRBV29-1; D gene unclear. Per the germline V gene, CDR1 is SQVTM and CDR2 is ANQGSEA. V shed 7 bases and J shed 0 bases, with 9 bases lying between them. This CDR3 is built from 12 residues. CDR3 DNA sequence: TGCAGCGCAACCCGAATGAACACTGAAGCTTTCTTT. It specifies CSATRMNTEAFF.

This clone was seen a handful of times. This sequence joins TRBV30 and TRBJ2-1; D is unresolved. CDR1 is GTSNPN and CDR2 is SVGIG in the germline V gene (reference sequence). The CDR3 sequence is 11 residues long. Trimming cost V 0 bases and J 9 bases, with 6 bases left between them. The CDR3 bases are TGTGCCTGGAGTGTAATGGCTGAGCAGTTCTTC. Translating gives CAWSVMAEQFF.

The rearrangement links TRBV2 to TRBJ2-1; D remains unclear. V shed 1 base and J shed 4 bases, with 5 bases lying between them. Germline V gene lookup returns CDR1 SNHLY and CDR2 FYNNEI. There are 13 residues in the CDR3. The CDR3 spells CASSEGLYNEQFF. The CDR3 bases are TGTGCCAGCAGTGAAGGCCTATACAATGAGCAGTTCTTC.

In this sample, this clone turned up a few times. The chain employs TRBV29-1 and TRBJ1-4; D gene uncertain. The CDR3 contains 13 residues. V was pared by 4 bases and J by 3 bases, with 9 bases between. Per the germline V gene, CDR1 is SQVTM and CDR2 is ANQGSEA. The CDR3: CSVAPGPNEKLFF. In DNA form, the CDR3 reads TGCAGCGTTGCCCCAGGACCTAATGAAAAACTGTTTTTT.

This chain links TRBV6-6 with TRBJ1-2; D is undetermined. The ends were cut back, 5 bases at V and 4 bases at J, with 5 bases in the middle. Germline V gene sequence: CDR1 MNHNY, CDR2 SVGAGI (reference sequence). The CDR3 covers 11 residues. The CDR3 nucleotides are TGTGCCAGCAGTGGAATCTATGGCTACACCTTC. Translating gives CASSGIYGYTF.

This sequence joins TRBV30 and TRBJ2-3; D is perhaps TRBD1 (6 bases). V gave up 1 base and J gave up 3 bases, with 8 bases separating them. The germline gives CDR1 GTSNPN, CDR2 SVGIG (reference sequence). This CDR3 is built from 13 residues. The CDR3 here is CAWSAGTTDTQYF. DNA for the CDR3: TGTGCCTGGAGTGCTGGGACAACAGATACGCAGTATTTT.

This clone was seen a handful of times. This chain links TRBV7-3 with TRBJ1-6; no clear D. CDR3 size: 12 residues. Germline CDR1 is SGHTA and CDR2 is FQGTGA. V lost 2 bases and J lost 9, with 5 bases in between. CDR3 sequence: CASSLAFSPLHF. The CDR3 DNA follows: TGTGCCAGCAGCTTAGCCTTTTCACCCCTCCACTTT.

A word on this clone: This CDR3 is also generated by other DNA sequences in the sample. This chain connects TRBV30 to TRBJ1-6; possible D gene TRBD1, 6 bases. Trimming shortened V by 1 base and J by 7 bases, and 8 bases separated the two germline ends. Germline V lookup: CDR1 GTSNPN, CDR2 SVGIG (reference sequence). The CDR3 has 13 amino acids. The CDR3 is CAWSEQGNSPLHF. The CDR3 DNA follows: TGTGCCTGGAGTGAGCAGGGGAATTCACCCCTCCACTTT.

There are a few counts of this clone. The rearrangement uses TRBV15 and TRBJ1-1, with D tentatively TRBD1 (5 bases). CDR1 and CDR2 from the germline V gene are LNHNV and YYDKDF (reference sequence). The CDR3 has 13 residues. Trimming removed 4 bases at V and 2 bases at J, with 8 bases between. The CDR3 DNA sequence: TGTGCCACCAGCACCGGGGGAAACACTGAAGCTTTCTTT. Its translation is CATSTGGNTEAFF. Drawing the rest from reference TRBV15 and TRBJ1-1, the complete variable domain is DAMVIQNPRYQVTQFGKPVTLSCSQTLNHNVMYWYQQKSSQAPKLLFHYYDKDFNNEADTPDNFQSRRPNTSFCFLDIRSPGLGDTAMYLCATSTGGNTEAFFGQGTRLTVV.